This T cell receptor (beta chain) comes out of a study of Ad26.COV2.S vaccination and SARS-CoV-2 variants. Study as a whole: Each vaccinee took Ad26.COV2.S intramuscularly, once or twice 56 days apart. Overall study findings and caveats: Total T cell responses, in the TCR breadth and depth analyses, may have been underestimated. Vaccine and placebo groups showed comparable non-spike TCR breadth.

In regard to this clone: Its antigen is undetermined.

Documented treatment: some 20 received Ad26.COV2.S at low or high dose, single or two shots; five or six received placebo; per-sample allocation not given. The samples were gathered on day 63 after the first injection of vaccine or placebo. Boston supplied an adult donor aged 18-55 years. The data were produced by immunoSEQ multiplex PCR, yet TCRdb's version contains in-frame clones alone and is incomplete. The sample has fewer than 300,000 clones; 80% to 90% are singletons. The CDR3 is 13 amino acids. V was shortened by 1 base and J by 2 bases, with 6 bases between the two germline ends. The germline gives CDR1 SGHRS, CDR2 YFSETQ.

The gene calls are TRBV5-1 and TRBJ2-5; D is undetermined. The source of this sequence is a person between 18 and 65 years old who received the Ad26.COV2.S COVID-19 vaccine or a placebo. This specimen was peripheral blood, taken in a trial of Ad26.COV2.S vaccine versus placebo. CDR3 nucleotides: TGCGCCAGCAGCTTGCCTACGCAAGAGACCCAGTACTTC. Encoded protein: CASSLPTQETQYF.